Each of the 8 T cell receptor beta chains below was sequenced from the same sample in a study of blood T cell repertoires in COVID-19. Using immunoSEQ multiplex PCR, the repertoire was profiled, and TCRdb retains in-frame clones only, with some absent. The table records more than 150,000 clones, approximately 86% of them present only once. The material sequenced was peripheral blood. The source of these receptors is a woman of 80 years or more with acute or convalescent COVID-19.

This rearrangement joins TRBV19 to TRBJ2-2, with 10 bases fitting TRBD2. Germline assignment: CDR1 LNHDA and CDR2 SQIVND (reference sequence). With V trimmed by 3 bases and J by 5 bases, 9 bases remained unmatched. CDR3 length: 17 residues. The CDR3 spells CASSMRLAGVRTGELFF. In DNA, the CDR3 is TGTGCCAGTAGTATGCGGCTAGCGGGAGTACGAACCGGGGAGCTGTTTTTT.

This clone appeared a single time. J is TRBJ2-5 and V is TRBV24-1, with D unclear. V gave up 3 bases and J gave up 4 bases, with 11 bases separating them. Looked up from germline, CDR1 is KGHDR and CDR2 is SFDVKD. The CDR3 is 14 amino acids. CDR3 nucleotides: TGTGCCACCAGTGATCCGACATCCCGAGAGACCCAGTACTTC. This translates into CATSDPTSRETQYF.

The genes are TRBV11-2 and TRBJ2-3; 10 positions match TRBD2. The CDR3 is 16 residues long. Germline assignment: CDR1 SGHAT and CDR2 FQNNGV. The V and J ends lost 1 base and 6 bases, in that order; junction bases with no gene match: 7. Here the CDR3 reads CASSLGVAGGSDTQYF. CDR3 DNA sequence: TGTGCCAGCAGCTTAGGGGTAGCGGGAGGTTCCGATACGCAGTATTTT.

The chain has TRBV30 and TRBJ2-7; possible D gene TRBD1, 6 bases. The V and J ends lost 7 bases and 0 bases respectively, with 10 bases between them. There are 12 residues in the CDR3. CDR1 GTSNPN and CDR2 SVGIG come from the germline V gene (reference sequence). CDR3 amino acids: CASSDSSYEQYF. The CDR3, as DNA: TGTGCCTCCTCGGACAGCTCCTACGAGCAGTACTTC.

The gene calls are TRBV5-1 and TRBJ2-2; TRBD2 is a possible D gene (6 bases). The CDR3 is 15 residues long. Germline values: CDR1 SGHRS, CDR2 YFSETQ. V lost 1 base to trimming and J lost 1 base, with 8 bases between them. The CDR3 loop reads CASSLTGENTGELFF. Here the CDR3 DNA reads TGCGCCAGCAGCTTGACGGGAGAGAACACCGGGGAGCTGTTTTTT.

The chain joins TRBV9 to TRBJ2-1; a possible D gene is TRBD1 (5 bases). The CDR3 contains 16 residues. V lost 0 bases, J lost 3 bases, and 13 bases lay in between. Germline V gene data show CDR1 as SGDLS and CDR2 as YYNGEE. The DNA of the CDR3 is TGTGCCAGCAGCGTAGGACTGGGGCTATTCTACAATGAGCAGTTCTTC. As protein: CASSVGLGLFYNEQFF.

The chain uses TRBV19 and TRBJ1-5; 9 bases are a match to TRBD1. V trimming: 6 bases; J trimming: 9 bases; junction bases outside the gene matches: 6. Germline CDR1 LNHDA, CDR2 SQIVND (reference sequence). CDR3 length: 13 residues. This CDR3 is CASSGQGTLPQHF. The CDR3 DNA follows: TGTGCCAGTAGCGGACAGGGGACTTTGCCCCAGCATTTT.

In regard to this clone: A read error may explain this, as a much larger clone is one base away. The rearrangement links TRBV7-6 to TRBJ1-1, with D possibly matching TRBD1 (6 bases). The germline V gene has CDR1 SGHVS and CDR2 FNYEAQ. CDR3 size: 14 residues. Trimming pared 0 bases from V and 2 bases from J, leaving 7 bases between. This chain's CDR3 is CASSLAGGNTEAFF. The CDR3 coding sequence is TGTGCCAGCAGCTTAGCAGGGGGTAACACTGAAGCTTTCTTT.